The 32 T cell receptor beta chains listed next were all sequenced from one sample in a study of cytotoxic CD8 clonotypes in ibrutinib-treated CLL. TCRdb's table, derived via immunoSEQ multiplex PCR, lists solely in-frame clones and lacks some. The data hold hundreds of thousands of clones, with 70% observed a single time. The input for sequencing was PBMCs, taken after 24 months of ibrutinib treatment. These receptors were taken from a human donor with chronic lymphocytic leukemia.

The V gene is TRBV27, the J gene TRBJ2-5; D is possibly TRBD1 (6 bases). Trimming pared 1 base from V and 1 base from J, leaving 10 bases between. The CDR3 totals 15 residues. The germline gives CDR1 MNHEY, CDR2 SMNVEV (reference sequence). For the CDR3, the DNA is TGTGCCAGCAGTTTATATCAGGGGTCCCAAGAGACCCAGTACTTC. This codes for CASSLYQGSQETQYF.

The chain couples TRBV7-2 to TRBJ2-3; no definite D call. CDR1 is SGHTA and CDR2 is FQGNSA in the germline V gene. The ends were cut back, 4 bases at V and 6 bases at J, with 8 bases in the middle. This CDR3 comprises 12 residues. The CDR3 DNA follows: TGTGCCAGCAGCTCCTCGTTGGATACGCAGTATTTT. This encodes CASSSSLDTQYF.

The chain combines TRBV6-5 with TRBJ2-7; D gene unclear. Trimming took 2 bases from V and 2 from J, leaving 13 bases between them. This CDR3 comprises 15 residues. CDR1 is MNHEY, CDR2 SVGAGI, per germline. The DNA for the CDR3 is TGTGCCAGCAGTTACACCCTTGGATCGACCTACGAGCAGTACTTC. Its translation: CASSYTLGSTYEQYF.

The chain is built from TRBV13 and TRBJ2-5; 8 bases are a match to TRBD1. V dropped 0 bases and J dropped 4; count of bases not matched to a gene: 1. Germline V gene sequence: CDR1 PRHDT, CDR2 FYEKMQ (reference sequence). There are 14 residues in the CDR3. The CDR3 DNA sequence: TGTGCCAGCAGCTTAGGTGACAGGGGAGAGACCCAGTACTTC. Its translation: CASSLGDRGETQYF.

This clone was recorded only once. V is TRBV9 and J is TRBJ2-1, with 9 nucleotides matching TRBD1. The CDR3 runs to 15 residues. Trimming removed 4 bases from V and 6 bases from J; junction bases left unmatched: 8. The germline V gene has CDR1 SGDLS and CDR2 YYNGEE. The CDR3 is CASSPPGQGGNEQFF. The CDR3 bases are TGTGCCAGCAGCCCCCCGGGACAGGGAGGCAATGAGCAGTTCTTC.

The V call is TRBV18, the J call TRBJ1-4; tentative D call: TRBD1 (5 bases). Germline V gene sequence: CDR1 KGHSH, CDR2 LQKENI. The CDR3 runs to 13 residues. V shed 3 bases and J shed 5 bases, with 7 bases lying between them. DNA for the CDR3: TGTGCCAGCTCACCCGGGGGGAATGAAAAACTGTTTTTT. Its protein is CASSPGGNEKLFF.

The V call is TRBV2, the J call TRBJ2-7; D remains ambiguous. This CDR3 is 13 amino acids long. The germline CDR1 and CDR2 sequences are SNHLY and FYNNEI. V was clipped by 3 bases and J by 3 bases, with 9 bases between them. CDR3 protein: CASSDRIGYEQYF. The CDR3 nucleotides are TGTGCCAGCAGTGACCGTATCGGCTACGAGCAGTACTTC.

V and J are TRBV9 and TRBJ2-1; no definite D call. V gave up 0 bases and J gave up 10 bases, with 17 bases separating them. Germline V gene lookup returns CDR1 SGDLS and CDR2 YYNGEE. This CDR3 is built from 15 residues. The CDR3 reads CASSVATTVRTEQFF. CDR3 bases: TGTGCCAGCAGCGTAGCTACCACAGTTCGCACGGAGCAGTTCTTC.

The rearrangement joins TRBV30 to TRBJ2-5, with TRBD2 identical over 11 bases. The CDR3 spans 14 residues. The germline gives CDR1 GTSNPN, CDR2 SVGIG (reference sequence). V lost 3 bases to trimming and J lost 2 bases; unmatched junction nucleotides: 2. The CDR3 region is CAWRGLAEQETQYF. CDR3 coding DNA: TGTGCCTGGAGGGGACTAGCGGAACAAGAGACCCAGTACTTC.

V usage is TRBV19 and J usage is TRBJ2-3; D possibly matches TRBD1 or TRBD2 (5 bases each). The CDR3 is 15 amino acids. Germline V gene data show CDR1 as LNHDA and CDR2 as SQIVND (reference sequence). The ends were cut back, 7 bases at V and 1 base at J, with 15 bases in the middle. CDR3 bases: TGTGCCAGTACCGAGGGGCAATGGGGCACAGATACGCAGTATTTT. Its protein is CASTEGQWGTDTQYF.

This clone was found a few times. The J gene is TRBJ2-1, the V gene TRBV2; no clear D gene. This CDR3 is 14 amino acids long. V lost 8 bases to trimming and J lost 8 bases, with 19 bases between them. Germline CDR1 and CDR2: SNHLY and FYNNEI. In DNA form, the CDR3 reads TGTGCCAGCCCTAAAAGGGTCACCCAGCATGAGCAGTTCTTC. The encoded protein is CASPKRVTQHEQFF. Using reference TRBV2 and TRBJ2-1 for the parts outside the CDR3, the full variable domain is EPEVTQTPSHQVTQMGQEVILRCVPISNHLYFYWYRQILGQKVEFLVSFYNNEISEKSEIFDDQFSVERPDGSNFTLKIRSTKLEDSAMYFCASPKRVTQHEQFFGPGTRLTVL.

The gene calls are TRBV2 and TRBJ1-1, with a weak D call TRBD1 (5 bases). The CDR3 runs to 13 residues. V lost 9 bases, J lost 2 bases, and 13 bases lay in between. Germline values: CDR1 SNHLY, CDR2 FYNNEI. The CDR3 DNA reads TGTGCCAGACCTGCGAGGGGAAACACTGAAGCTTTCTTT. The encoded protein is CARPARGNTEAFF.

This sequence joins TRBV7-6 and TRBJ2-5; D call uncertain. Germline values: CDR1 SGHVS, CDR2 FNYEAQ. Trimming removed 1 base at V and 9 bases at J, with 21 bases between. The CDR3 totals 16 residues. As DNA, the CDR3 is TGTGCCAGCAGCTTAGTCAGGCTAGGCGCATTGGCGGCCCAGTACTTC. This sequence encodes CASSLVRLGALAAQYF.

V and J are TRBV28 and TRBJ1-5; D remains unclear. The CDR3 totals 15 residues. V was pared by 2 bases and J by 1 base, with 9 bases between. Germline CDR1 is MDHEN and CDR2 is SYDVKM. CDR3 DNA sequence: TGTGCCAGCAGTTTAAGGGCGGGCAGCAATCAGCCCCAGCATTTT. It is translated as CASSLRAGSNQPQHF.

The chain uses TRBV28 and TRBJ2-3, with D possibly being TRBD2 (5 bases). CDR3 length: 15 residues. Germline-derived CDR1 and CDR2 are MDHEN and SYDVKM. V dropped 8 bases and J dropped 0 bases, with 15 bases sitting between them. DNA for the CDR3: TGTGCCAGCCACACGGCAGCGGCTAGCACAGATACGCAGTATTTT. It yields the protein CASHTAAASTDTQYF.

The chain links TRBV6-5 to TRBJ2-3; D unclear. The V end was cut by 6 bases, the J end by 2 bases, with 9 bases between. CDR1 and CDR2 (germline): MNHEY, SVGAGI. The CDR3 has 13 amino acids. This chain's CDR3 is CASRRTITDTQYF. In DNA form, the CDR3 reads TGTGCCAGCAGGCGGACCATCACAGATACGCAGTATTTT.

There are a few counts of this clone. The chain links TRBV4-2 to TRBJ1-1; D gene unclear. The CDR3 totals 16 residues. Trimming left V 0 bases short and J 5 bases short, with 16 bases between. The germline V gene has CDR1 LGHNA and CDR2 YNFKEQ. Here the CDR3 reads CASSQEGHRVGTEAFF. The CDR3 DNA is TGTGCCAGCAGCCAAGAAGGCCACCGAGTCGGAACTGAAGCTTTCTTT.

This clone was counted a few times. The rearrangement uses TRBV4-2 and TRBJ1-1, with D uncertain. Germline CDR1 reads LGHNA; CDR2 reads YNFKEQ. The CDR3 loop spans 14 amino acids. The V gene lost 1 base and the J gene lost 9 bases, with 15 bases spanning the gap. DNA of the CDR3: TGTGCCAGCAGCCAAGCGGGTCCCGGTGCGAAAGCTTTCTTT. Translating it yields CASSQAGPGAKAFF.

The genes are TRBV27 and TRBJ1-2; no reliable D call. From germline, CDR1 is MNHEY and CDR2 SMNVEV (reference sequence). With 4 bases removed from V and 2 bases from J, the gap between germline ends came to 8 bases. The CDR3 spans 13 residues. This CDR3 is CASSSQENYGYTF. The CDR3 region has the DNA TGTGCCAGCAGTTCCCAGGAAAACTATGGCTACACCTTC.

In this sample, this clone turned up once. The rearrangement joins TRBV29-1 to TRBJ1-1; D uncertain. The CDR3 extends over 13 amino acids. V was trimmed by 7 bases and J by 6 bases, leaving 18 bases between them. Germline V CDR1 and CDR2: SQVTM, ANQGSEA. The CDR3 DNA follows: TGCAGCGCTTGGGATTTTCCTCGTGCTGAAGCTTTCTTT. Its protein is CSAWDFPRAEAFF.

J is TRBJ2-7 and V is TRBV5-3, with D perhaps matching TRBD2 (5 bases). TRBV5-3 is classed as an ORF, of uncertain function. V was pared by 0 bases and J by 0 bases, with 19 bases between. The length of the CDR3 is 18 residues. The CDR3 DNA reads TGTGCCAGAAGCTTGGAAGGCGTGGAGCGGAAGAGCTCCTACGAGCAGTACTTC. Translated: CARSLEGVERKSSYEQYF.

This clone was seen only once. A junction boundary mismatches the germline segment, possibly from a read error. The chain has TRBV6-5 and TRBJ2-3, with D unresolved. Germline V gives CDR1 MNHEY, CDR2 SVGAGI. The CDR3 runs to 14 residues. The CDR3 protein is CASSWVRSTDAQYF. The DNA of the CDR3 is TGTGCCAGCAGTTGGGTCAGGAGCACAGATGCGCAGTATTTT.

V usage is TRBV6-5 and J usage is TRBJ2-5; D unclear. Trimming took off 4 bases at V and 1 base at J, with 7 bases between the two ends. This CDR3 is built from 13 residues. Per germline, CDR1 MNHEY and CDR2 SVGAGI. CDR3 region: CASSWPGQETQYF. The CDR3 DNA sequence: TGTGCCAGCAGTTGGCCGGGCCAAGAGACCCAGTACTTC.

As to this clone: Other nucleotide sequences in the sample specify the same CDR3. The rearrangement joins TRBV29-1 to TRBJ2-3, with D unclear. The CDR3 length is 11 residues. Trimming stripped 3 bases from V and 4 bases from J, with 5 bases between. Germline CDR1 reads SQVTM; CDR2 reads ANQGSEA. CDR3 DNA: TGCAGCGTTGAGGTTTCAGATACGCAGTATTTT. It translates to CSVEVSDTQYF.

The chain joins TRBV28 to TRBJ2-1; tentatively, D is TRBD2 (6 bases). This CDR3 comprises 13 residues. Germline values: CDR1 MDHEN, CDR2 SYDVKM. Trimming stripped 6 bases from V and 5 bases from J, with 11 bases between. CDR3 residues: CASSFRTNNEQFF. CDR3 DNA sequence: TGTGCCAGCAGCTTTCGGACTAACAATGAGCAGTTCTTC.

The rearrangement uses TRBV27 and TRBJ2-3; 11 bases match TRBD1. The germline CDR1 and CDR2 sequences are MNHEY and SMNVEV (reference sequence). The CDR3 runs to 15 residues. Trimming cost V 5 bases and J 5 bases; bases outside gene matches: 6. CDR3 in amino acids: CASSPGQGAIDTQYF. CDR3 coding DNA: TGTGCCAGCAGTCCCGGACAGGGGGCAATAGATACGCAGTATTTT.

The chain couples TRBV30 to TRBJ2-4; D not resolved. The germline V gene has CDR1 GTSNPN and CDR2 SVGIG (reference sequence). V lost 2 bases and J lost 1, with 12 bases in between. This CDR3 has 15 residues. The CDR3 loop is CAWSITWDAKNIQYF. Here the CDR3 DNA reads TGTGCCTGGAGTATCACGTGGGATGCCAAAAACATTCAGTACTTC. Complete variable domain (other parts from reference TRBV30 and TRBJ2-4): SQTIHQWPATLVQPVGSPLSLECTVEGTSNPNLYWYRQAAGRGLQLLFYSVGIGQISSEVPQNLSASRPQDRQFILSSKKLLLSDSGFYLCAWSITWDAKNIQYFGAGTRLSVL.

V is TRBV29-1 and J is TRBJ2-7; D gene ambiguous. CDR3 length: 11 amino acids. V shed 7 bases and J shed 3 bases, with 10 bases lying between them. The germline V gene encodes CDR1 SQVTM and CDR2 ANQGSEA. This CDR3 is CSAAWGYEQYF. The CDR3 DNA follows: TGCAGCGCCGCGTGGGGCTACGAGCAGTACTTC.

This chain joins TRBV30 and TRBJ1-3, with 7 bases that match TRBD1. With V trimmed by 2 bases and J by 2 bases, 9 bases remained unmatched. Germline loops: CDR1 GTSNPN, CDR2 SVGIG (reference sequence). The CDR3 runs to 16 residues. The CDR3 sequence is CAWSRGLTGAGNTIYF. As DNA, the CDR3 is TGTGCCTGGAGTAGGGGACTCACAGGGGCTGGAAACACCATATATTTT.

This clone was found once. V gene TRBV27 combines with J gene TRBJ2-5; 8 bases are shared with TRBD2. The CDR3 is 15 amino acids. After removal of 4 bases from V and 2 bases from J, the junction contained 6 bases not matched to a gene. In germline, CDR1 is MNHEY, CDR2 SMNVEV (reference sequence). The CDR3 DNA reads as TGTGCCAGCAGTTATGGCGGGAGGATTCAAGAGACCCAGTACTTC. Residues: CASSYGGRIQETQYF.

The chain recombines TRBV19 with TRBJ2-7; 7 nucleotides agree with TRBD1. The germline V gene has CDR1 LNHDA and CDR2 SQIVND (reference sequence). V was clipped by 3 bases and J by 0 bases; unmatched bases: 5. The CDR3 sequence is 15 residues long. For the CDR3, the DNA is TGTGCCAGTAGTATTGCAGGGGGTAACTCCTACGAGCAGTACTTC. This codes for CASSIAGGNSYEQYF.

The genes are TRBV7-3 and TRBJ2-1; TRBD2 might be the D (6 bases). V lost 4 bases and J 0 bases, leaving 10 bases between the germline ends. This CDR3 spans 15 amino acids. Per the germline V gene, CDR1 is SGHTA and CDR2 is FQGTGA. In DNA, the CDR3 is TGTGCCAGCAGCTCTTCGGGACTCTCCTACAATGAGCAGTTCTTC. It codes for CASSSSGLSYNEQFF.